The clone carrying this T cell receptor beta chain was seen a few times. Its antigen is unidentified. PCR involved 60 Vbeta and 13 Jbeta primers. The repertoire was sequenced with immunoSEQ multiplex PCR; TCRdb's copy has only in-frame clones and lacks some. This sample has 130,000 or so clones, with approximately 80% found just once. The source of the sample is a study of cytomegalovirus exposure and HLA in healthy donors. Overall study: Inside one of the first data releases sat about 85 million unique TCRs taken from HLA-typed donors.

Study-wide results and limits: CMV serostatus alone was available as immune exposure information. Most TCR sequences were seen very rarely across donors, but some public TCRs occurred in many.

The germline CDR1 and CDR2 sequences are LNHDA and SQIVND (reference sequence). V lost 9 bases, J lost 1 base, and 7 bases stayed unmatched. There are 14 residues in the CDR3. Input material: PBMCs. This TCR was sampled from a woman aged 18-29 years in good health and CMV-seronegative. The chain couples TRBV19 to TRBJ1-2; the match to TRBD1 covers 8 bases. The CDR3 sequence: CASHKQGVNYGYTF. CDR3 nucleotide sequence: TGTGCCAGCCACAAACAGGGGGTTAACTATGGCTACACCTTC.